This entry features one T cell receptor (beta chain) sequence. The assay was immunoSEQ multiplex PCR, and TCRdb's table has in-frame clones only and misses some. The table records 45,000 to 60,000 clones, around 94% of them present only once. The sample belongs to a study of T cell changes during pregnancy in multiple sclerosis. The CDR3 is made up of 17 amino acids. Unmatched junction bases numbered 15, after V lost 4 bases and J lost 3 bases. From germline, CDR1 is SGHRS and CDR2 YFSETQ. Specimen: CD4+ T cells from peripheral blood mononuclear cells, collected in the third trimester of pregnancy. The V gene is TRBV5-1, the J gene TRBJ2-7; 8 bases line up with TRBD1. The clonotype was recovered from a female donor with multiple sclerosis, enrolled in a pregnancy study. CDR3 in amino acids: CASSLGIGGTGVYEQYF. DNA of the CDR3: TGCGCCAGCAGCCTGGGGATTGGGGGGACAGGAGTCTACGAGCAGTACTTC.